This T cell receptor beta chain was observed in a study of CD8+ T cells in alopecia areata. Study results and limitations: More clonal than normal scalp was lesional scalp, particularly alopecia totalis/universalis.

Alopecia areata patients provided lesional scalp punch biopsies and peripheral blood. Details on this clone: What it binds is not known.

Extraction of RNA preceded its reverse transcription into cDNA, which served as the sequencing template. Here immunoSEQ multiplex PCR was the method, and the copy in TCRdb shows in-frame clones only, minus some. Among 25,000 to 35,000 clones listed, about three fifths were seen once. The CDR3 consists of 15 residues. Trimming shortened V by 6 bases and J by 7 bases, and 19 bases separated the two germline ends. Germline lookup yields CDR1 MNHEY and CDR2 SMNVEV (reference sequence). This TCR derives from a human donor with alopecia areata. Sequencing input: NKG2D-high CD8+ T cells sorted from blood. The rearrangement links TRBV27 to TRBJ2-4; D possibly corresponds to TRBD1 (5 bases). CDR3 nucleotides: TGTGCCAGCAGCCTAGGGGATTCGTTCCGTAACATTCAGTACTTC. This translates into CASSLGDSFRNIQYF.